This T cell receptor (beta chain) was identified during a study of shared clonotypes between healthy human individuals. The study's findings and limits: Only blood was sampled; tissue repertoires likely differ.

Comments on this clone: Its antigen is unknown. Distinct nucleotide sequences in the sample also encode this CDR3.

The CDR3 runs to 14 residues. V lost 0 bases, J lost 2 bases, and 8 bases lay in between. Germline V CDR1 and CDR2: GTSNPN, SVGIG (reference sequence). TCRdb keeps only in-frame clones here, not all; method: immunoSEQ multiplex PCR. The sample lists about 2.3 million clones, less than 95% occurring once. This chain links TRBV30 with TRBJ1-3; tentatively, D is TRBD1 (6 bases). The sequenced sample consisted of naive CD4+ T cells from PBMCs. The subset here: CD45RA+ positively selected. This clonotype was sampled from a man aged 18 to 30 in good health. Some clones in this sample may be carry-over from other donors' samples. CDR3 DNA sequence: TGTGCCTGGAGTGTAAAGGGGGCTGGAAACACCATATATTTT. Amino acids: CAWSVKGAGNTIYF.